A single sample is the source of the 8 T cell receptor beta chains below, sequenced in a study of response to subunit inactivated influenza vaccine. One entry per CDR3 protein, called by TCRdb with MiXCR from the RT-PCR reads. The table records about 520,000 distinct CDR3 sequences, 11% of them present only once. The material sequenced was PBMCs from blood, taken 45 days after vaccination. These receptors all stem from a man aged 50 to 60 who received an inactivated influenza vaccine.

This rearrangement joins TRBV7-9 to TRBJ2-3; D may correspond to TRBD1 or TRBD2 (5 bases each). The germline CDR1 and CDR2 sequences are SEHNR and FQNEAQ (reference sequence). The ends were cut back, 1 base at V and 6 bases at J, with 11 bases in the middle. The CDR3 is 14 residues long. The CDR3 coding sequence is TGTGCCAGCAGCTTAGGTCGGGGCGGTGATACGCAGTATTTT. Amino acids: CASSLGRGGDTQYF.

This rearrangement joins TRBV5-1 to TRBJ2-3; 8 positions agree with TRBD1. The CDR3 covers 13 residues. Per the germline V gene, CDR1 is SGHRS and CDR2 is YFSETQ. With V trimmed by 4 bases and J by 4 bases, 2 bases remained unmatched. The chain's CDR3 is CASSGQGPDTQYF. The CDR3, as DNA: TGCGCCAGCAGCGGACAGGGCCCAGATACGCAGTATTTT.

This chain joins TRBV7-2 and TRBJ1-4; D gene unclear. The CDR3 length is 13 residues. Trimming took off 5 bases at V and 4 bases at J, with 8 bases between the two ends. Germline V gene data show CDR1 as SGHTA and CDR2 as FQGNSA. The CDR3 region is CASSPLRNEKLFF. As DNA, the CDR3 is TGTGCCAGCAGCCCCCTGCGTAATGAAAAACTGTTTTTT.

This clonotype was observed many times. The rearrangement uses TRBV4-3 and TRBJ2-2; a possible D gene is TRBD2 (6 bases). Per the germline V gene, CDR1 is LGHNA and CDR2 is YSLEER. The V end lost 4 bases, the J end lost 8 bases, and 17 bases lay between the germline ends. CDR3 length: 15 residues. CDR3: CASSPSRRGDGELFF. CDR3 sequence (DNA): TGCGCCAGCAGCCCATCTAGGAGGGGAGATGGGGAGCTGTTTTTT.

The sample holds a few counts of this clonotype. V usage is TRBV12-3 or TRBV12-4 and J usage is TRBJ2-2; 8 bases map to TRBD2. This CDR3 region has 15 residues. The J segment lost 4 bases and the V segment lost 7 bases, leaving 8 bases of the junction unmatched. In nucleotides, the CDR3 is TGTGCCAGCACCATAGCGGGATTGGGCACCGGGGAGCTGTTTTTT. Amino acid sequence: CASTIAGLGTGELFF.

This chain uses TRBV20-1 with TRBJ1-2; maybe TRBD1 (5 bases). The CDR3 runs 13 residues. V lost 5 bases and J 6 bases, leaving 16 bases between the germline ends. Germline V gene data show CDR1 as DFQATT and CDR2 as SNEGSKA (reference sequence). The CDR3 region is CSAGYQGGNGYTF. The CDR3, as DNA: TGCAGTGCTGGCTACCAGGGAGGGAATGGCTACACCTTC.

This clonotype was counted only a few times. This rearrangement joins TRBV20-1 to TRBJ1-4; 7 bases line up with TRBD1. After removal of 2 bases from V and 4 bases from J, the junction contained 4 bases not matched to a gene. This CDR3 comprises 14 residues. CDR1 is DFQATT, CDR2 SNEGSKA, per germline (reference sequence). CDR3 coding DNA: TGCAGTGCTAGAAACAGGGGCTTTAATGAAAAACTGTTTTTT. This encodes CSARNRGFNEKLFF.

The gene calls are TRBV3-1 and TRBJ2-7; the match to TRBD2 covers 14 bases. Germline-derived CDR1 and CDR2 are LGHDT and YNNKEL (reference sequence). The V and J ends lost 1 base and 1 base, in that order; junction bases with no gene match: 0. The CDR3 has 16 amino acids. CDR3 in amino acids: CASSQGTSGRSYEQYF. The DNA of the CDR3 is TGTGCCAGCAGCCAAGGGACTAGCGGGAGGTCCTACGAGCAGTACTTC.